This TCR beta chain was found in a study of blood T cells in healthy people across ages. Study-level findings and limits: Lack of knowledge of donor CMV status possibly confounded expanded clonotype changes.

Of note for this clonotype: Its specificity is unknown. This may be a read error, as it is one base from a much larger clone.

Together with a sample-barcoded 5' primer, a J-beta primer mix was included in a second PCR lasting 7 to 11 cycles. Every molecule of cDNA carried a tag from a template-switch adaptor with 12 random nucleotides. TCRdb fed the 5' RACE reads into MiXCR, producing one record per CDR3 protein. This table has 650,000 to 1,000,000 distinct CDR3 sequences, 35% to 40% appearing once. CDR3 length: 13 residues. Input material: blood. The TCR was taken from a man between 18 and 29 years old in good health. This chain joins TRBV12-3 or TRBV12-4 and TRBJ2-1; D is perhaps TRBD1 (5 bases). The CDR3 loop is CAGSLFGAGEQFF. Here the CDR3 DNA reads TGTGCCGGCAGTCTATTTGGGGCAGGTGAGCAGTTCTTC.